The clone carrying this T cell receptor beta chain was counted many times. This specimen belongs to a study of Graves' ophthalmopathy and Graves' hyperthyroidism. With V trimmed by 8 bases and J by 4 bases, 6 bases remained unmatched. This CDR3 is 12 amino acids long. Germline-derived CDR1 and CDR2 are SQVTM and ANQGSEA. Researchers took RNA transcripts and amplified TCR beta CDR3 regions from them. The authors performed first-round RT-PCR with HTBI primers and then a second-round multiplex PCR. MiXCR, run by TCRdb on the multiplex PCR reads, gives a single entry per CDR3 protein. This sample has approximately 700,000 distinct CDR3 sequences, with about 40% found just once.

The V gene is TRBV29-1, the J gene TRBJ1-2; 8 bases match TRBD1. The TCR originated in an adult man with Graves' ophthalmopathy. The sample taken for sequencing was peripheral blood. CDR3 DNA: TGCAGCACCCGGGACAGGCCCTATGGCTACACCTTC. It specifies CSTRDRPYGYTF.